Presented here are 31 T cell receptor beta chains from one specimen sequenced in a study of CD8 T cells in ankylosing spondylitis. General study results and limits: A TCR beta motif of about eight highly homologous variants appeared characteristic of ankylosing spondylitis blood.

No cognate antigen is known for these TCRs. TCRdb independently ran MiXCR on the 5' RACE reads; one entry per CDR3 protein. The table has 500,000 to 650,000 distinct CDR3 sequences, about 5.7% seen once. The sample was blood, either unsorted or a sorted T cell fraction (not recorded which). These receptors all come from a male donor with ankylosing spondylitis.

This clonotype was seen ten or more times. The chain couples TRBV20-1 to TRBJ1-2; D gene ambiguous. There are 14 residues in the CDR3. Trimming removed 5 bases at V and 0 bases at J, with 13 bases between. Germline CDR1 DFQATT, CDR2 SNEGSKA (reference sequence). The CDR3 DNA reads as TGCAGTGCTTATCTAACCTACGCTAACTATGGCTACACCTTC. Encoded protein: CSAYLTYANYGYTF.

In this sample, this clonotype turned up many times. The V gene is TRBV11-2, the J gene TRBJ2-1; 8 nucleotides agree with TRBD1. CDR1 and CDR2 (germline): SGHAT, FQNNGV. CDR3 length: 16 residues. The V and J ends lost 1 base and 3 bases, in that order; junction bases with no gene match: 5. CDR3 sequence: CASSLALGQGYNEQFF. The CDR3 bases are TGTGCCAGCAGCTTAGCCCTAGGACAGGGCTACAATGAGCAGTTCTTC.

This clonotype came up many times. The chain is built from TRBV5-1 and TRBJ2-1; 7 nucleotides agree with TRBD2. V trimming: 0 bases; J trimming: 6 bases; junction bases outside the gene matches: 12. This CDR3 spans 17 amino acids. CDR1 is SGHRS, CDR2 YFSETQ, per germline. The chain's CDR3 is CASSLAMLGGSINEQFF. The DNA for the CDR3 is TGCGCCAGCAGCTTGGCCATGTTGGGCGGGAGTATCAATGAGCAGTTCTTC.

This clonotype was recorded many times. The chain combines TRBV7-2 with TRBJ1-6, with TRBD1 matching 10 bases. CDR3 length equals 17 residues. The germline CDR1 and CDR2 sequences are SGHTA and FQGNSA. The V segment lost 5 bases and the J segment 4 bases; nucleotides outside the gene matches: 8. The CDR3 nucleotides are TGTGCCAGCAGCCCCGAGACAGGGGGCAATTATAATTCACCCCTCCACTTT. Translating gives CASSPETGGNYNSPLHF.

This clonotype came up many times. This chain uses TRBV6-6 with TRBJ1-1; 7 positions agree with TRBD1. There are 13 residues in the CDR3. The V gene's germline CDR1 is MNHNY and CDR2 SVGAGI (reference sequence). V lost 0 bases and J lost 5; bases outside the gene matches: 0. The CDR3, as DNA: TGTGCCAGCAGTTACTCACAGGGGACTGAAGCTTTCTTT. It is translated as CASSYSQGTEAFF.

The table lists this clonotype with many counts. The genes are TRBV20-1 and TRBJ2-1, with TRBD2 matching 8 bases. V lost 4 bases to trimming and J lost 8 bases; unmatched junction nucleotides: 7. The CDR3 totals 13 residues. Germline V gene lookup returns CDR1 DFQATT and CDR2 SNEGSKA (reference sequence). The CDR3 here is CSAIVAGRDEQFF. For the CDR3, the DNA is TGCAGTGCTATAGTAGCGGGAAGGGATGAGCAGTTCTTC.

The chain employs TRBV30 and TRBJ2-7; D gene ambiguous. V was pared by 1 base and J by 7 bases, with 11 bases between. Germline V gives CDR1 GTSNPN, CDR2 SVGIG (reference sequence). CDR3 length equals 12 residues. The CDR3 reads CAWSEPLGEQYF. The DNA of the CDR3 is TGTGCCTGGAGTGAACCCCTGGGAGAGCAGTACTTC.

This clonotype appeared many times. This rearrangement joins TRBV28 to TRBJ1-1; the match to TRBD1 covers 7 bases. The germline V gene encodes CDR1 MDHEN and CDR2 SYDVKM. V was clipped by 3 bases and J by 6 bases; unmatched bases: 13. The CDR3 runs 16 residues. The CDR3 region has the DNA TGTGCCAGCAGTTTCATGGCCGGACAGAGGGGGCCTGAAGCTTTCTTT. As protein: CASSFMAGQRGPEAFF. The full variable domain, its missing parts supplied by reference TRBV28 and TRBJ1-1, is DVKVTQSSRYLVKRTGEKVFLECVQDMDHENMFWYRQDPGLGLRLIYFSYDVKMKEKGDIPEGYSVSREKKERFSLILESASTNQTSMYLCASSFMAGQRGPEAFFGQGTRLTVV.

In this sample, this clonotype turned up many times. V is TRBV29-1 and J is TRBJ2-1, with 14 bases identical to TRBD2. V lost 7 bases and J lost 8; bases outside the gene matches: 4. CDR1 is SQVTM, CDR2 ANQGSEA, per germline. This CDR3 has 13 amino acids. This CDR3 is CSAGLAGGHEQFF. The CDR3, as DNA: TGCAGCGCTGGACTAGCGGGGGGTCATGAGCAGTTCTTC.

This clonotype was seen at least ten times. The chain uses TRBV5-1 and TRBJ1-1; tentatively, D is TRBD1 (5 bases). Germline V CDR1 and CDR2: SGHRS, YFSETQ. There are 15 residues in the CDR3. V was cut by 6 bases and J by 3 bases, with 18 bases left in between. DNA of the CDR3: TGCGCCAGCAAGCTTAACGGGGGAGAGTACACTGAAGCTTTCTTT. Amino acid sequence: CASKLNGGEYTEAFF.

This clonotype was recorded many times. The rearrangement joins TRBV7-3 to TRBJ1-1; D gene ambiguous. Germline lookup yields CDR1 SGHTA and CDR2 FQGTGA. Deletions cut 5 bases from V and 6 bases from J, with 16 bases between. This CDR3 has 14 residues. The CDR3 reads CASSLSRDGAEAFF. The DNA for the CDR3 is TGTGCCAGCAGCCTATCCAGAGATGGAGCTGAAGCTTTCTTT. Full variable domain (rest looked up from reference TRBV7-3 and TRBJ1-1): GAGVSQTPSNKVTEKGKYVELRCDPISGHTALYWYRQSLGQGPEFLIYFQGTGAADDSGLPNDRFFAVRPEGSVSTLKIQRTERGDSAVYLCASSLSRDGAEAFFGQGTRLTVV.

This clonotype has at least ten counts. V is TRBV5-1 and J is TRBJ2-3; TRBD1 might be the D (6 bases). CDR3 length equals 15 residues. Germline-derived CDR1 and CDR2 are SGHRS and YFSETQ. V was cut by 9 bases and J by 6 bases, with 23 bases left in between. The CDR3 DNA follows: TGCGCCACTTCGGATGGGGACACTTACCGGGATACGCAGTATTTT. Its translation is CATSDGDTYRDTQYF.

V usage is TRBV3-1 and J usage is TRBJ2-1, with 7 positions matching TRBD2. The J segment lost 5 bases and the V segment lost 1 base, leaving 8 bases of the junction unmatched. The CDR3 length is 16 residues. Germline CDR1 is LGHDT and CDR2 is YNNKEL (reference sequence). The CDR3 here is CASSQAGRGKNNEQFF. CDR3 DNA: TGTGCCAGCAGCCAAGCGGGGCGGGGGAAAAACAATGAGCAGTTCTTC.

This clonotype was detected ten times or more. The V gene is TRBV12-3 or TRBV12-4, the J gene TRBJ2-1; tentatively, D is TRBD1 (5 bases). Trimming pared 6 bases from V and 9 bases from J, leaving 12 bases between. This CDR3 region has 12 residues. CDR3 region: CASSSRGGEQFF. The CDR3 nucleotides are TGTGCCAGCAGCTCAAGGGGTGGTGAGCAGTTCTTC.

This clonotype appeared many times. The chain links TRBV6-5 to TRBJ2-3; unclear D gene. CDR1 is MNHEY and CDR2 is SVGAGI in the germline V gene. Deletions cut 2 bases from V and 0 bases from J, with 9 bases between. The CDR3 length is 15 residues. CDR3 in amino acids: CASSYGTTSTDTQYF. DNA for the CDR3: TGTGCCAGCAGTTACGGTACCACTAGCACAGATACGCAGTATTTT.

This clonotype was counted many times. The V and J genes are TRBV28 and TRBJ2-1, with a possible D match to TRBD2 (7 bases). The V gene's germline CDR1 is MDHEN and CDR2 SYDVKM. Trimming shortened V by 0 bases and J by 5 bases, and 11 bases separated the two germline ends. The CDR3 is 15 amino acids. The CDR3 sequence is CASSLWGGGNNEQFF. In nucleotides, the CDR3 is TGTGCCAGCAGTTTATGGGGCGGGGGCAACAATGAGCAGTTCTTC.

This chain uses TRBV7-2 with TRBJ2-1, with 15 bases fitting TRBD2. The CDR3 consists of 17 residues. J was trimmed by 7 bases and V by 4 bases; bases with no gene match: 8. In germline, CDR1 is SGHTA, CDR2 FQGNSA. CDR3 residues: CASSWPGLAGGKNEQFF. CDR3 bases: TGTGCCAGCAGCTGGCCGGGACTAGCGGGGGGTAAAAATGAGCAGTTCTTC.

This clonotype has ten or more counts. CDR3 sequence reads: CSVRGQSNQPQHF. Written as DNA, the CDR3 is TGCAGCGTCCGCGGACAGAGCAATCAGCCCCAGCATTTT. The gene calls are TRBV29-1 and TRBJ1-5; D might be TRBD1 (6 bases). Germline assignment: CDR1 SQVTM and CDR2 ANQGSEA. V was clipped by 6 bases and J by 1 base, with 10 bases between them. This CDR3 has 13 residues.

This clonotype was recorded many times. This chain uses TRBV10-2 with TRBJ1-3, with D maybe TRBD1 (5 bases). The CDR3 is 15 amino acids. Germline V gives CDR1 WSHSY, CDR2 SAAADI. V lost 2 bases, J lost 8 bases, and 16 bases lay in between. CDR3 in DNA: TGCGCCAGCAGTGAGGTGGGACTCCCCCGGGACACCATATATTTT. Encoded protein: CASSEVGLPRDTIYF.

This clonotype has a count of ten or more. The chain uses TRBV20-1 and TRBJ2-2; 11 bases match TRBD2. CDR3 length: 14 amino acids. The trim removed 4 bases at V and 4 bases at J, leaving 2 bases unmatched. Germline CDR1 and CDR2: DFQATT and SNEGSKA (reference sequence). The CDR3 reads CSAKLAGGTGELFF. Here the CDR3 DNA reads TGCAGTGCTAAGCTAGCGGGGGGCACCGGGGAGCTGTTTTTT.

In this sample, this clonotype turned up a few times. This chain links TRBV6-2 or TRBV6-3 with TRBJ2-7; D is unclear. Germline V gene lookup returns CDR1 MNHEY and CDR2 SVGEGT. CDR3 length equals 16 residues. Trimming shortened V by 6 bases and J by 0 bases, and 18 bases separated the two germline ends. The CDR3 sequence: CASSPPPGRTSYEQYF. The CDR3 region has the DNA TGTGCCAGCAGCCCACCACCCGGACGGACCTCCTACGAGCAGTACTTC.

This clonotype was detected many times. The genes are TRBV4-3 and TRBJ2-3; D gene uncertain. The ends were cut back, 0 bases at V and 2 bases at J, with 18 bases in the middle. Germline CDR1 LGHNA, CDR2 YSLEER. The CDR3 has 18 amino acids. The CDR3 region has the DNA TGCGCCAGCAGCCAAGATCGAGTCCCTTTGGGCCTCACAGATACGCAGTATTTT. This sequence encodes CASSQDRVPLGLTDTQYF.

This clonotype showed up many times. The rearrangement uses TRBV29-1 and TRBJ2-5; weak D call: TRBD1 (6 bases). Trimming removed 4 bases at V and 4 bases at J, with 10 bases between. Germline CDR1 reads SQVTM; CDR2 reads ANQGSEA. The CDR3 has 12 residues. The CDR3 loop is CSVVSRGETQYF. The CDR3 DNA reads TGCAGCGTTGTAAGCAGGGGAGAGACCCAGTACTTC.

This clonotype was seen ten or more times. This sequence joins TRBV10-2 and TRBJ2-7; 8 nucleotides line up with TRBD1. Unmatched junction bases numbered 20, after V lost 6 bases and J lost 4 bases. Per the germline V gene, CDR1 is WSHSY and CDR2 is SAAADI. The CDR3 spans 18 residues. The CDR3 region has the DNA TGCGCCAGCAGGTCAACTGGACAGGGAAAACCCCCCGTATACGAGCAGTACTTC. Its protein product is CASRSTGQGKPPVYEQYF.

This clonotype was observed at least ten times. CDR3 in amino acids: CASSPDRGFRPQHF. CDR3 coding DNA: TGTGCCAGCAGCCCGGACAGAGGGTTTCGGCCCCAGCATTTT. The chain recombines TRBV7-8 with TRBJ1-5; D perhaps matches TRBD1 (6 bases). The germline V gene encodes CDR1 SGHVS and CDR2 FQNEAQ. With 5 bases removed from V and 9 bases from J, the gap between germline ends came to 17 bases. There are 14 residues in the CDR3.

The sample holds many counts of this clonotype. The chain has TRBV20-1 and TRBJ1-2; the match to TRBD1 covers 8 bases. Germline lookup yields CDR1 DFQATT and CDR2 SNEGSKA (reference sequence). The V segment lost 5 bases and the J segment 0 bases; nucleotides outside the gene matches: 2. The CDR3 runs 13 residues. The DNA of the CDR3 is TGCAGTGCTCCGACAGGGGCTAACTATGGCTACACCTTC. This sequence encodes CSAPTGANYGYTF.

For this clonotype: Just one base apart from a much larger clone, this may be a read error. This chain links TRBV28 with TRBJ2-7; D is possibly TRBD1 (6 bases). Germline CDR1 MDHEN, CDR2 SYDVKM. CDR3 length equals 14 residues. V was shortened by 6 bases and J by 5 bases, with 17 bases between the two germline ends. The CDR3 region has the DNA TGTGCCAGCAGACCTGCAGGGGCCCCAGACGAGCAGTACTTC. Amino acid sequence: CASRPAGAPDEQYF.

This clonotype has a count of ten or more. This chain connects TRBV7-2 to TRBJ1-6; tentative D call: TRBD1 (5 bases). V lost 6 bases and J 2 bases, leaving 11 bases between the germline ends. The CDR3 runs 15 residues. Germline CDR1 SGHTA, CDR2 FQGNSA. CDR3 coding DNA: TGTGCCAGCAGGTCTGGGGGTACCTATAATTCACCCCTCCACTTT. Translating gives CASRSGGTYNSPLHF.

This clonotype came up many times. The chain has TRBV15 and TRBJ2-3; tentatively, D is TRBD2 (7 bases). The germline V and J ends were trimmed by 8 bases and 6 bases, with 12 bases remaining between them. Germline-derived CDR1 and CDR2 are LNHNV and YYDKDF (reference sequence). The CDR3 extends over 12 amino acids. CDR3 residues: CATGRGMDTQYF. In DNA, the CDR3 is TGTGCCACCGGGAGGGGGATGGATACGCAGTATTTT. Full variable domain (missing parts from reference TRBV15 and TRBJ2-3): DAMVIQNPRYQVTQFGKPVTLSCSQTLNHNVMYWYQQKSSQAPKLLFHYYDKDFNNEADTPDNFQSRRPNTSFCFLDIRSPGLGDTAMYLCATGRGMDTQYFGPGTRLTVL.

This clonotype was seen repeatedly, ten times or more. The rearrangement links TRBV7-9 to TRBJ2-1; no reliable D call. Looked up from germline, CDR1 is SEHNR and CDR2 is FQNEAQ (reference sequence). V was clipped by 2 bases and J by 8 bases, with 7 bases between them. This CDR3 spans 12 amino acids. CDR3 DNA sequence: TGTGCCAGCAGCTTAAATGGAGATGAGCAGTTCTTC. Translating gives CASSLNGDEQFF.

In this sample, this clonotype turned up many times. The V and J genes are TRBV2 and TRBJ1-1; tentatively, D is TRBD1 (5 bases). CDR1 is SNHLY, CDR2 FYNNEI, per germline. CDR3 length: 15 residues. Trimming pared 7 bases from V and 0 bases from J, leaving 15 bases between. The CDR3 is CASTDPGTVNTEAFF. The CDR3 DNA follows: TGTGCCAGCACTGATCCCGGGACGGTGAACACTGAAGCTTTCTTT.